These 22 T cell receptor beta chains originate from one sample sequenced in a study of beta chain features in type 1 diabetes. Expressed TCRB transcripts got sequenced, as all isolated RNA was reverse transcribed. Sequencing was performed with immunoSEQ multiplex PCR; in TCRdb, only in-frame clones are kept and a portion is missing. The sample yields under 50,000 clones, just over 50% seen once. The sequencing sample was made of Tregs from blood. Receptors were obtained from a woman between 18 and 29 years old in good health.

This clone was counted a few times. The rearrangement uses TRBV2 and TRBJ2-7, with D possibly being TRBD2 (7 bases). This CDR3 is 14 amino acids long. Trimming took 5 bases from V and 3 from J, leaving 14 bases between them. From germline, CDR1 is SNHLY and CDR2 FYNNEI. CDR3: CASSPRGEGYEQYF. The CDR3 coding sequence is TGTGCCAGCAGTCCTAGGGGGGAGGGCTACGAGCAGTACTTC.

The V gene is TRBV30, the J gene TRBJ1-3; D is undetermined. The germline CDR1 and CDR2 sequences are GTSNPN and SVGIG (reference sequence). The CDR3 spans 15 residues. V was pared by 2 bases and J by 2 bases, with 13 bases between. CDR3 sequence: CAWSFARVAGNTIYF. As DNA, the CDR3 is TGTGCCTGGAGTTTCGCGAGGGTTGCTGGAAACACCATATATTTT.

This chain links TRBV18 with TRBJ2-7; D may be TRBD2 (6 bases). The CDR3 length is 15 residues. CDR1 KGHSH and CDR2 LQKENI come from the germline V gene. V was pared by 3 bases and J by 0 bases, with 12 bases between. CDR3 nucleotides: TGTGCCAGCTCACCCATTGGGCGGGACTCCTACGAGCAGTACTTC. Protein: CASSPIGRDSYEQYF. Variable domain in full (rest from reference TRBV18 and TRBJ2-7): NAGVMQNPRHLVRRRGQEARLRCSPMKGHSHVYWYRQLPEEGLKFMVYLQKENIIDESGMPKERFSAEFPKEGPSILRIQQVVRGDSAAYFCASSPIGRDSYEQYFGPGTRLTVT.

This chain uses TRBV28 with TRBJ1-3; D is ambiguous. V was trimmed by 8 bases and J by 0 bases, leaving 11 bases between them. There are 14 residues in the CDR3. The germline CDR1 and CDR2 sequences are MDHEN and SYDVKM. The CDR3 region is CASFRSGSGNTIYF. The CDR3 DNA sequence: TGTGCCAGCTTTCGGTCGGGCTCTGGAAACACCATATATTTT.

The chain has TRBV7-6 and TRBJ2-2; 7 bases fit TRBD1. J lost 0 bases, V lost 4 bases, and 2 bases had no gene match. Germline V CDR1 and CDR2: SGHVS, FNYEAQ. This CDR3 has 15 residues. The CDR3 loop is CASSSGTANTGELFF. In nucleotides, the CDR3 is TGTGCCAGCAGCTCCGGGACAGCGAACACCGGGGAGCTGTTTTTT. Filled out from reference TRBV7-6 and TRBJ2-2, the complete variable domain reads GAGVSQSPRYKVTKRGQDVALRCDPISGHVSLYWYRQALGQGPEFLTYFNYEAQQDKSGLPNDRFSAERPEGSISTLTIQRTEQRDSAMYRCASSSGTANTGELFFGEGSRLTVL.

V gene TRBV29-1 combines with J gene TRBJ1-2, with 10 bases that match TRBD1. Germline V gene lookup returns CDR1 SQVTM and CDR2 ANQGSEA. The CDR3 length is 17 residues. Losses at the gene ends were 0 bases for V and 0 bases for J; bases not matched to a gene: 7. Written as DNA, the CDR3 is TGCAGCGTTGAAGATCCTGGGACAGGGGCCGCTAACTATGGCTACACCTTC. Its translation is CSVEDPGTGAANYGYTF.

The sample holds a few counts of this clone. The chain is built from TRBV11-2 and TRBJ1-1; D uncertain. CDR3 length: 14 amino acids. Germline assignment: CDR1 SGHAT and CDR2 FQNNGV. V was trimmed by 4 bases and J by 5 bases, leaving 14 bases between them. The CDR3 DNA reads TGTGCCAGCAGCTATGGACTGGTGGGAACTGAAGCTTTCTTT. Amino acids: CASSYGLVGTEAFF.

The CDR3 sequence is CASSLSLATYNEQFF. In nucleotides, the CDR3 is TGTGCCAGCAGCTTAAGTCTGGCAACCTACAATGAGCAGTTCTTC. This chain links TRBV7-9 with TRBJ2-1; no definite D call. V was pared by 2 bases and J by 2 bases, with 10 bases between. This CDR3 has 15 amino acids. The germline V gene has CDR1 SEHNR and CDR2 FQNEAQ (reference sequence).

This clone was found a few times. The chain joins TRBV7-2 to TRBJ2-7, with D perhaps TRBD2 (6 bases). The CDR3 sequence is 15 residues long. V lost 1 base to trimming and J lost 0 bases, with 10 bases between them. Germline V lookup: CDR1 SGHTA, CDR2 FQGNSA. As DNA, the CDR3 is TGTGCCAGCAGCTTAGTGGGGGGAGACTCCTACGAGCAGTACTTC. This translates into CASSLVGGDSYEQYF. Full variable domain (rest looked up from reference TRBV7-2 and TRBJ2-7): GAGVSQSPSNKVTEKGKDVELRCDPISGHTALYWYRQSLGQGLEFLIYFQGNSAPDKSGLPSDRFSAERTGGSVSTLTIQRTQQEDSAVYLCASSLVGGDSYEQYFGPGTRLTVT.

V and J are TRBV28 and TRBJ2-7; possible D gene TRBD2, 5 bases. V lost 2 bases, J lost 0 bases, and 8 bases lay in between. CDR1 MDHEN and CDR2 SYDVKM come from the germline V gene. The CDR3 loop spans 14 amino acids. This CDR3 reads CASSLEGLSYEQYF. CDR3 coding DNA: TGTGCCAGCAGTTTAGAAGGACTCTCCTACGAGCAGTACTTC.

There are a few counts of this clone. This sequence joins TRBV6-6 and TRBJ2-3, with a possible D match to TRBD2 (5 bases). V gave up 6 bases and J gave up 4 bases, with 8 bases separating them. CDR1 is MNHNY and CDR2 is SVGAGI in the germline V gene (reference sequence). This CDR3 comprises 12 residues. DNA for the CDR3: TGTGCCAGCAGCTCGGAGGCAGATACGCAGTATTTT. It specifies CASSSEADTQYF.

This clone has just a few counts. The rearrangement links TRBV15 to TRBJ2-3; D perhaps matches TRBD2 (6 bases). Trimming took off 7 bases at V and 0 bases at J, with 14 bases between the two ends. This CDR3 has 15 residues. From germline, CDR1 is LNHNV and CDR2 YYDKDF (reference sequence). The CDR3 coding sequence is TGTGCCACCACCCGGGACTTTGGGAGCACAGATACGCAGTATTTT. Amino acids: CATTRDFGSTDTQYF.

This clone has just a few counts. The gene calls are TRBV19 and TRBJ1-1; unclear D gene. The V end was cut by 8 bases, the J end by 5 bases, with 12 bases between. CDR3 length equals 12 residues. Germline assignment: CDR1 LNHDA and CDR2 SQIVND (reference sequence). In DNA form, the CDR3 reads TGTGCCAGTGGAGACCGGAGGACTGAAGCTTTCTTT. Protein product: CASGDRRTEAFF.

CDR3 bases: TGTGCCAGCAGTTTTGGTAGAAACAATGAGCAGTTCTTC. Translation gives CASSFGRNNEQFF. The chain recombines TRBV27 with TRBJ2-1; no firm D call. V was trimmed by 3 bases and J by 5 bases, leaving 8 bases between them. The CDR3 spans 13 residues. Germline CDR1 MNHEY, CDR2 SMNVEV (reference sequence).

This sequence joins TRBV7-9 and TRBJ1-3; the match to TRBD1 covers 7 bases. V gave up 5 bases and J gave up 4 bases; unmatched junction bases: 8. CDR1 is SEHNR and CDR2 is FQNEAQ in the germline V gene (reference sequence). The CDR3 totals 15 residues. CDR3 protein: CASSLGQANGNTIYF. The CDR3 region has the DNA TGTGCCAGCAGCCTAGGACAGGCCAACGGAAACACCATATATTTT.

The J gene is TRBJ2-7, the V gene TRBV7-6; TRBD1 matches at 9 bases. After removal of 5 bases from V and 3 bases from J, the junction contained 8 bases not matched to a gene. Germline V gene sequence: CDR1 SGHVS, CDR2 FNYEAQ. The CDR3 is 15 residues long. CDR3 in amino acids: CASSLGQGRFYEQYF. As DNA, the CDR3 is TGTGCCAGCAGCCTCGGACAGGGGAGATTCTACGAGCAGTACTTC.

The chain employs TRBV9 and TRBJ1-2; no firm D call. The CDR3 covers 15 residues. The V end lost 4 bases, the J end lost 1 base, and 14 bases lay between the germline ends. CDR1 SGDLS and CDR2 YYNGEE come from the germline V gene. For the CDR3, the DNA is TGTGCCAGCAGCCCCGAGGCAACCGATAACTATGGCTACACCTTC. Amino acid sequence: CASSPEATDNYGYTF.

This clone was recorded a few times. The chain couples TRBV28 to TRBJ2-7; the match to TRBD1 covers 7 bases. CDR3 length: 15 amino acids. V gave up 4 bases and J gave up 4 bases; unmatched junction bases: 10. Germline loops: CDR1 MDHEN, CDR2 SYDVKM. DNA of the CDR3: TGTGCCAGCAGTTCCCGAATGGACAGGACTTACGAGCAGTACTTC. It yields the protein CASSSRMDRTYEQYF.

Of note for this clone: This CDR3 is also generated by other DNA sequences in the sample. This chain uses TRBV5-4 with TRBJ2-7, with TRBD2 matching over 8 bases. Germline lookup yields CDR1 SGHNT and CDR2 YYREEE (reference sequence). The CDR3 has 20 residues. Trimming removed 10 bases from V and 3 bases from J; junction bases left unmatched: 30. DNA for the CDR3: TGTGCCCACCCCCCCTTACGAGGGACGACGGGGCTAGCGGGTTACTACGAGCAGTACTTC. Its translation is CAHPPLRGTTGLAGYYEQYF.

The chain recombines TRBV4-1 with TRBJ1-4; 9 bases match TRBD1. This CDR3 comprises 18 residues. The germline V gene has CDR1 MGHRA and CDR2 YSYEKL. Trimming cost V 0 bases and J 8 bases; bases outside gene matches: 13. The CDR3 sequence: CASSQDARYRGPWEKLFF. The CDR3, as DNA: TGCGCCAGCAGCCAAGATGCCCGATACAGGGGGCCTTGGGAAAAACTGTTTTTT.

This clone came up a few times. V is TRBV6-1 and J is TRBJ2-3; D possibly corresponds to TRBD2 (5 bases). Germline V gene data show CDR1 as MNHNS and CDR2 as SASEGT. The CDR3 is 13 residues long. V was cut by 4 bases and J by 8 bases, with 13 bases left in between. The CDR3, as DNA: TGTGCCAGCAGTGGTGACTATCGGGGTACGCAGTATTTT. Its translation is CASSGDYRGTQYF.

The J gene is TRBJ2-3, the V gene TRBV30; 7 bases match TRBD2. Germline assignment: CDR1 GTSNPN and CDR2 SVGIG (reference sequence). V lost 1 base, J lost 3 bases, and 4 bases stayed unmatched. CDR3 size: 14 residues. The CDR3 region is CAWSELAFTDTQYF. The CDR3 DNA sequence: TGTGCCTGGAGTGAACTAGCGTTTACAGATACGCAGTATTTT.